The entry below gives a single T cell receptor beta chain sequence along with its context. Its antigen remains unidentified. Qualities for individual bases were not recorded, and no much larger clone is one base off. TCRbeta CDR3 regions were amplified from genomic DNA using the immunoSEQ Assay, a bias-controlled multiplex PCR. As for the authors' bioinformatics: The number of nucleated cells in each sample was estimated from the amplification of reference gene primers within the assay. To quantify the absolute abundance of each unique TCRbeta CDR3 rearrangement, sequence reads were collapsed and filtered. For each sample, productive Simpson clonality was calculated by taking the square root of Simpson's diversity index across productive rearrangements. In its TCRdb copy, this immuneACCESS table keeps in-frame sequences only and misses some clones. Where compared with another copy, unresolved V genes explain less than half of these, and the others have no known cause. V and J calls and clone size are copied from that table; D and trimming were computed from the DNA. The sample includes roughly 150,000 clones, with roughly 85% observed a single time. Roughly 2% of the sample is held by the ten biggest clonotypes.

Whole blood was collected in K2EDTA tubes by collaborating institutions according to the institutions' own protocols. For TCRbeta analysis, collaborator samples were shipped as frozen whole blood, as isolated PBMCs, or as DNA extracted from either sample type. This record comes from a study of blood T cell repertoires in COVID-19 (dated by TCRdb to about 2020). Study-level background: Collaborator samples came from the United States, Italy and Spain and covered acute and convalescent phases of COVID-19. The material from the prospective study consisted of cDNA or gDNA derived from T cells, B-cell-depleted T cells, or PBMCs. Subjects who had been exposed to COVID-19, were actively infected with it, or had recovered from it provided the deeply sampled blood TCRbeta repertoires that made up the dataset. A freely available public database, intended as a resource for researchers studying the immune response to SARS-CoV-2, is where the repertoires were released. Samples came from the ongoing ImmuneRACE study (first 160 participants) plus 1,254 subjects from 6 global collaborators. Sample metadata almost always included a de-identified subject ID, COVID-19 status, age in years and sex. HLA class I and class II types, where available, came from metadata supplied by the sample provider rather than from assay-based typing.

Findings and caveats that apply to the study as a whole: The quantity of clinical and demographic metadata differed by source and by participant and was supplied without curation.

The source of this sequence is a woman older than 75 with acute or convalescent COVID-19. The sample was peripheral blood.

The nucleotide sequence reads TGTGCCAGCGGTATTCGTTCTCCTAGCGGAGTTAATGAGCAGTTCTTC. This yields the protein CASGIRSPSGVNEQFF. The sequence is built from TRBV28 and TRBJ2-1, with 7 central nucleotides matching TRBD2. The CDR3 numbers 16 residues from cysteine through phenylalanine. Solely the CDR3 DNA is kept, with 48 bases framed from the first base. Based on the germline V gene, the CDR1 and CDR2 sequences are MDHEN and SYDVKM. V trim: 8 bases; J trim: 7 bases; unmatched bases: 17.